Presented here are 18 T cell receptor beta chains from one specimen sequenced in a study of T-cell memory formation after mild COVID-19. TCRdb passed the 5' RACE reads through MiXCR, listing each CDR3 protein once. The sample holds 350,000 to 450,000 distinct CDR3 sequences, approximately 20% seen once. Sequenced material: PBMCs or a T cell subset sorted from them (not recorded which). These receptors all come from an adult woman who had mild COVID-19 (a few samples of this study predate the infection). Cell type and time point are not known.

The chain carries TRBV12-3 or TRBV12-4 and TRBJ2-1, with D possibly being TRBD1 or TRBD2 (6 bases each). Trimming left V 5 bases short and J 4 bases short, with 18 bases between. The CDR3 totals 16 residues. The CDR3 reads CASSLGTRGVYNEQFF. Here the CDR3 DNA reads TGTGCCAGCAGTCTTGGTACGAGGGGGGTGTACAATGAGCAGTTCTTC.

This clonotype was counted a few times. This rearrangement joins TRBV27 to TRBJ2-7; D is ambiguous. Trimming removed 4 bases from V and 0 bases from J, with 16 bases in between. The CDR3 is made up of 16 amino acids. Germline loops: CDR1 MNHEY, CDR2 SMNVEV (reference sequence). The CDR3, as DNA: TGTGCCAGCAGTTCACTTCCCAGCGAGCCCTCCTACGAGCAGTACTTC. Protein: CASSSLPSEPSYEQYF.

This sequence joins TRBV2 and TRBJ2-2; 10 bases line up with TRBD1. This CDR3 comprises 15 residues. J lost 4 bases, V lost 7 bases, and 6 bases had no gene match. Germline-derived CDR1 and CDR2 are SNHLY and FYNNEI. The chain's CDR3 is CASTRQGAGTGELFF. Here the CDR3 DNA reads TGTGCCAGCACTAGACAGGGGGCGGGCACCGGGGAGCTGTTTTTT.

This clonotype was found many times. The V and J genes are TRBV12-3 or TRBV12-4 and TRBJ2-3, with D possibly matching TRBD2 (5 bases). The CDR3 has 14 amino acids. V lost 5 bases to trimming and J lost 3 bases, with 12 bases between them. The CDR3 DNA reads TGTGCCAGCAGTCTCAGCGGCGTAACAGATACGCAGTATTTT. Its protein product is CASSLSGVTDTQYF.

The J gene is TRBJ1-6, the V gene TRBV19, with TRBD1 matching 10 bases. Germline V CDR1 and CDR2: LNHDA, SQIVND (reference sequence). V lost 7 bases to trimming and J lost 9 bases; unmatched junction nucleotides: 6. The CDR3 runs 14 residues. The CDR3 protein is CASMGQGPPSPLHF. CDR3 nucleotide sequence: TGTGCCAGTATGGGACAGGGGCCTCCTTCACCCCTCCACTTT.

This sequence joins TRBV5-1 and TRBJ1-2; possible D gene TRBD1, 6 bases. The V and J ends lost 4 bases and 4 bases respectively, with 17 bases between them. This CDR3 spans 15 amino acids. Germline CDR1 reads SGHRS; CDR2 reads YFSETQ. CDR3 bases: TGCGCCAGCAGCCCGGGTTGGCAGGGGACCTATGGCTACACCTTC. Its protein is CASSPGWQGTYGYTF.

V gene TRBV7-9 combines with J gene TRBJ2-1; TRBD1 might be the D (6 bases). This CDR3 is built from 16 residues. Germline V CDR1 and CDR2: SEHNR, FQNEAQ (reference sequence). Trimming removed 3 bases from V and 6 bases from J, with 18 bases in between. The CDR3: CASSFTGRLGSNEQFF. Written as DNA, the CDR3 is TGTGCCAGCAGCTTTACAGGGCGCTTGGGGTCCAATGAGCAGTTCTTC.

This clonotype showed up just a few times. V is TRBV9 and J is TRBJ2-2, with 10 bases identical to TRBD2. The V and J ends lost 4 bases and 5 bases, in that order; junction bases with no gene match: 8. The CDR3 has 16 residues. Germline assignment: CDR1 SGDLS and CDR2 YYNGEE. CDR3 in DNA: TGTGCCAGCAGCACCTCGATAGCGGGGGGAACCGGGGAGCTGTTTTTT. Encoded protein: CASSTSIAGGTGELFF.

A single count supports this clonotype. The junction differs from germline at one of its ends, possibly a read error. In DNA form, the CDR3 reads TGCATCGTTGTGCCTACTCCCGGCAGAACGAACACTGAAGCTTTCTTT. This gives the protein CIVVPTPGRTNTEAFF. V gene TRBV29-1 combines with J gene TRBJ1-1; D is uncertain. Per the germline V gene, CDR1 is SQVTM and CDR2 is ANQGSEA. The CDR3 totals 16 residues.

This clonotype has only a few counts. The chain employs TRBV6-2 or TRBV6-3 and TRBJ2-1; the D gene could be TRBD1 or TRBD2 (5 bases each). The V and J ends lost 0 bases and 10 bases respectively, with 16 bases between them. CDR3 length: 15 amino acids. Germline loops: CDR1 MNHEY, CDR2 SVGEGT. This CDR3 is CASSYSGTRSEEQFF. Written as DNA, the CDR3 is TGTGCCAGCAGTTACTCAGGGACCCGGAGTGAGGAGCAGTTCTTC.

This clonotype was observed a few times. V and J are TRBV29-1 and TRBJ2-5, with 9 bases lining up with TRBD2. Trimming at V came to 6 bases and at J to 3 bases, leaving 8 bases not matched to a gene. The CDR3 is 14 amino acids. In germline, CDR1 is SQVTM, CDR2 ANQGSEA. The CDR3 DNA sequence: TGCAGCGTGGCGACTAGCGGATGGGAAGAGACCCAGTACTTC. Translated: CSVATSGWEETQYF. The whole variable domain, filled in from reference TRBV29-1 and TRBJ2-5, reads SAVISQKPSRDICQRGTSLTIQCQVDSQVTMMFWYRQQPGQSLTLIATANQGSEATYESGFVIDKFPISRPNLTFSTLTVSNMSPEDSSIYLCSVATSGWEETQYFGPGTRLLVL.

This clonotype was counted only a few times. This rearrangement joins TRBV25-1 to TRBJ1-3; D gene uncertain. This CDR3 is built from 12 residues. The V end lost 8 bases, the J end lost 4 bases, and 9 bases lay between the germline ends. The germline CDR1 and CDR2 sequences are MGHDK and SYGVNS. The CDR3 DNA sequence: TGTGCCAGCTCGAGTTTGGGAAACACCATATATTTT. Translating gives CASSSLGNTIYF.

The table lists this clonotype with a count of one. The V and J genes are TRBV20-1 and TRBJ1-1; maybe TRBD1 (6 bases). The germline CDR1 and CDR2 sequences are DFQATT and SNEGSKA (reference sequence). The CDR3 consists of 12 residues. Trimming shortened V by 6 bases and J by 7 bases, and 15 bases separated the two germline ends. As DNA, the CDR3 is TGCAGTGCCCGAACGGACAGCGTTGAAGCTTTCTTT. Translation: CSARTDSVEAFF.

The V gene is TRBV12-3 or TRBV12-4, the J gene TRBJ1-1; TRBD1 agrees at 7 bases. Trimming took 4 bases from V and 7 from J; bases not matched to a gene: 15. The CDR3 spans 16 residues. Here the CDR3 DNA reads TGTGCCAGCAGTTCCACCAGGGACAGTCAGACACTTGAAGCTTTCTTT. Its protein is CASSSTRDSQTLEAFF.

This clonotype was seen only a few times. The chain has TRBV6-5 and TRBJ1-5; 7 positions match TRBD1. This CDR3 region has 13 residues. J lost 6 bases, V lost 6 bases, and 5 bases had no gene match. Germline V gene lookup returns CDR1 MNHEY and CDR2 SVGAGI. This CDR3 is CASRPGQLQPQHF. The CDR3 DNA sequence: TGTGCCAGCAGGCCGGGACAGCTTCAGCCCCAGCATTTT.

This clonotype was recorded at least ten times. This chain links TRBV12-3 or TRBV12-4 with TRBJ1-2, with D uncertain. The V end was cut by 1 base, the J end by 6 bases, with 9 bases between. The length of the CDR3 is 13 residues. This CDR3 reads CASSLGGGHGYTF. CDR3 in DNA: TGTGCCAGCAGTTTAGGGGGAGGGCATGGCTACACCTTC.

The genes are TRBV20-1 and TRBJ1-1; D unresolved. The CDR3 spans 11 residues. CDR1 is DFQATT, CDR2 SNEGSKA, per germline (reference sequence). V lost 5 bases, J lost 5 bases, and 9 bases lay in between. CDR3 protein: CSAGQPTEAFF. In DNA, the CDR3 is TGCAGTGCTGGCCAGCCTACTGAAGCTTTCTTT.

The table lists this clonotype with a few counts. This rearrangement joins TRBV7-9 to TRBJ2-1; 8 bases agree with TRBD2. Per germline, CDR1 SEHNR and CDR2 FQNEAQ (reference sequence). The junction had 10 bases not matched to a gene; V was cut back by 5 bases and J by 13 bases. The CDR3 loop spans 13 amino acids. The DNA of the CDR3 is TGTGCCAGCAGCCAGGGAACAGCGGGAGTACAGTTCTTC. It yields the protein CASSQGTAGVQFF. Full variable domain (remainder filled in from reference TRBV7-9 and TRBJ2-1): DTGVSQNPRHKITKRGQNVTFRCDPISEHNRLYWYRQTLGQGPEFLTYFQNEAQLEKSRLLSDRFSAERPKGSFSTLEIQRTEQGDSAMYLCASSQGTAGVQFFGPGTRLTVL.